Listed here are 17 T cell receptor beta chains from one sample, sequenced in a study of blood T cell repertoires in COVID-19. Generated by immunoSEQ multiplex PCR, the TCRdb table keeps only in-frame clones and is missing some. Found here are about 200,000 clones, roughly 80% of them singletons; the top ten hold 4.5% to 5%. Sequencing used PBMCs or T cells enriched from blood (not recorded which). The receptors here all came from a woman aged 50 to 60 who had been exposed to COVID-19.

This sequence joins TRBV5-1 and TRBJ1-1, with D perhaps matching TRBD1 (6 bases). Trimming shortened V by 3 bases and J by 0 bases, and 12 bases separated the two germline ends. CDR1 SGHRS and CDR2 YFSETQ come from the germline V gene. The CDR3 contains 15 residues. The CDR3 bases are TGCGCCAGCAGCTACAACAGGGTCGTGAACACTGAAGCTTTCTTT. Translated, it gives CASSYNRVVNTEAFF.

V usage is TRBV28 and J usage is TRBJ1-1, with 9 positions matching TRBD1. Germline V gene lookup returns CDR1 MDHEN and CDR2 SYDVKM. The J segment lost 1 base and the V segment lost 3 bases, leaving 9 bases of the junction unmatched. This CDR3 has 17 residues. CDR3 protein: CASSFPPLDRGNTEAFF. Written as DNA, the CDR3 is TGTGCCAGCAGTTTCCCTCCACTGGACAGGGGGAACACTGAAGCTTTCTTT. The full variable domain, in which reference TRBV28 and TRBJ1-1 provide the parts outside the CDR3, is DVKVTQSSRYLVKRTGEKVFLECVQDMDHENMFWYRQDPGLGLRLIYFSYDVKMKEKGDIPEGYSVSREKKERFSLILESASTNQTSMYLCASSFPPLDRGNTEAFFGQGTRLTVV.

The V call is TRBV10-3, the J call TRBJ2-5, with D tentatively TRBD1 (5 bases). The CDR3 runs to 13 residues. The germline CDR1 and CDR2 sequences are ENHRY and SYGVKD. V dropped 3 bases and J dropped 7 bases, with 12 bases sitting between them. The CDR3: CAISDGAPGTQYF. DNA of the CDR3: TGTGCCATCAGTGATGGGGCCCCGGGGACCCAGTACTTC.

Regarding this clone: At one end, the junction sequence differs from germline, possibly due to a read error. This rearrangement joins TRBV6-1 to TRBJ2-5; 10 nucleotides align to TRBD1. Germline CDR1 MNHNS, CDR2 SASEGT. The CDR3 totals 11 residues. This CDR3 reads CASSEPGQGNF. The CDR3 DNA reads TGTGCCAGCAGTGAGCCGGGACAGGGGAACTTC.

This clone was seen a few times. V is TRBV6-6 and J is TRBJ1-2; 7 positions match TRBD1. J gave up 4 bases and V 6 bases, and 11 bases lay outside the gene matches. From germline, CDR1 is MNHNY and CDR2 SVGAGI (reference sequence). This CDR3 region has 15 residues. CDR3 region: CASRTGTAFLYGYTF. CDR3 nucleotide sequence: TGTGCCAGCAGAACCGGGACAGCCTTCCTCTATGGCTACACCTTC.

The chain combines TRBV28 with TRBJ2-1, with no clear D. Germline CDR1 MDHEN, CDR2 SYDVKM. Trimming removed 3 bases at V and 8 bases at J, with 11 bases between. The CDR3 has 13 residues. The CDR3 coding sequence is TGTGCCAGCAGTTTGGGCTGGTCAGATGAGCAGTTCTTC. It specifies CASSLGWSDEQFF. Supplemented by reference TRBV28 and TRBJ2-1, the full variable domain reads DVKVTQSSRYLVKRTGEKVFLECVQDMDHENMFWYRQDPGLGLRLIYFSYDVKMKEKGDIPEGYSVSREKKERFSLILESASTNQTSMYLCASSLGWSDEQFFGPGTRLTVL.

To note about this clone: At one end the junction does not follow the germline gene, possibly because of a read error. This chain connects TRBV6-1 to TRBJ1-2, with a weak D call TRBD1 (5 bases). From germline, CDR1 is MNHNS and CDR2 SASEGT. The CDR3 has 12 residues. CDR3 loop: CASSERVGGLLF. CDR3 sequence (DNA): TGTGCCAGCAGTGAACGAGTCGGGGGTCTACTCTTC.

This chain joins TRBV7-2 and TRBJ2-1; 8 positions match TRBD2. V shed 3 bases and J 4 bases; nucleotides not matched to a gene: 5. The germline gives CDR1 SGHTA, CDR2 FQGNSA. CDR3 length: 15 amino acids. Here the CDR3 reads CASSFRGGPYNEQFF. CDR3 bases: TGTGCCAGCAGCTTTCGGGGGGGCCCGTACAATGAGCAGTTCTTC.

This clone was picked up a small number of times. The chain employs TRBV5-1 and TRBJ1-2; 8 bases align to TRBD1. The CDR3 runs 16 residues. The V segment lost 2 bases and the J segment 3 bases; nucleotides outside the gene matches: 9. Germline assignment: CDR1 SGHRS and CDR2 YFSETQ. This CDR3 is CASSFAGTGVHYGYTF. CDR3 sequence (DNA): TGCGCCAGCAGCTTCGCCGGGACAGGTGTTCACTATGGCTACACCTTC.

Ten or more counts support this clone. This rearrangement joins TRBV19 to TRBJ2-5; TRBD2 agrees at 9 bases. CDR3 length: 14 residues. Germline V gene data show CDR1 as LNHDA and CDR2 as SQIVND (reference sequence). V was pared by 4 bases and J by 5 bases, with 5 bases of the junction left unmatched. As DNA, the CDR3 is TGTGCCAGTAGTAGGCGGGGGGGCCGGGAGACCCAGTACTTC. Translation gives CASSRRGGRETQYF. Looking up the rest from reference TRBV19 and TRBJ2-5 gives the full variable domain: DGGITQSPKYLFRKEGQNVTLSCEQNLNHDAMYWYRQDPGQGLRLIYYSQIVNDFQKGDIAEGYSVSREKKESFPLTVTSAQKNPTAFYLCASSRRGGRETQYFGPGTRLLVL.

This chain connects TRBV6-5 to TRBJ2-5; 7 bases match TRBD2. Looked up from germline, CDR1 is MNHEY and CDR2 is SVGAGI. J gave up 7 bases and V 7 bases, and 6 bases lay outside the gene matches. The CDR3 loop spans 12 amino acids. This CDR3 is CASTWEGRTQYF. The CDR3, as DNA: TGTGCCAGCACCTGGGAGGGGAGGACCCAGTACTTC.

This rearrangement joins TRBV10-3 to TRBJ2-2; D perhaps matches TRBD1 (5 bases). This CDR3 region has 14 residues. V dropped 2 bases and J dropped 4 bases, with 8 bases sitting between them. Germline CDR1 and CDR2: ENHRY and SYGVKD. In nucleotides, the CDR3 is TGTGCCATCAGTGAGGTGGGGCCCACCGGGGAGCTGTTTTTT. This encodes CAISEVGPTGELFF.

J is TRBJ2-6 and V is TRBV6-5; a weak D match, TRBD2 (5 bases). The germline V and J ends were trimmed by 2 bases and 0 bases, with 8 bases remaining between them. Germline assignment: CDR1 MNHEY and CDR2 SVGAGI. This CDR3 comprises 16 residues. In DNA, the CDR3 is TGTGCCAGCAGTTACAGCGGAAGCTCTGGGGCCAACGTCCTGACTTTC. It specifies CASSYSGSSGANVLTF.

The CDR3 nucleotides read TGCGCCAGCAGCGATACTTTTGGGAACACTGAAGCTTTCTTT. It yields the protein CASSDTFGNTEAFF. The chain uses TRBV4-1 and TRBJ1-1; D remains ambiguous. Germline lookup yields CDR1 MGHRA and CDR2 YSYEKL. Trimming pared 5 bases from V and 1 base from J, leaving 11 bases between. The CDR3 covers 14 residues.

V gene TRBV29-1 combines with J gene TRBJ2-7; 10 nucleotides match TRBD1. Germline V gene sequence: CDR1 SQVTM, CDR2 ANQGSEA. The CDR3 has 18 residues. The V gene end was trimmed by 4 bases and the J gene end by 3 bases; junction bases not matched to a gene: 18. The CDR3 loop reads CSVAGTGAQRVFSYEQYF. The CDR3 coding sequence is TGCAGCGTTGCCGGGACAGGGGCCCAACGGGTCTTTAGCTACGAGCAGTACTTC.

The chain is built from TRBV27 and TRBJ1-6; 8 bases are shared with TRBD1. The CDR3 has 18 residues. The germline V gene has CDR1 MNHEY and CDR2 SMNVEV (reference sequence). V gave up 2 bases and J gave up 12 bases; unmatched junction bases: 18. The chain's CDR3 is CASSLRGTGGGWGRPLHF. In DNA, the CDR3 is TGTGCCAGCAGTTTAAGGGGGACAGGAGGAGGTTGGGGTAGACCCCTCCACTTT.

This clone was recorded only once. The chain joins TRBV5-1 to TRBJ1-1; D unclear. The V gene's germline CDR1 is SGHRS and CDR2 YFSETQ. The CDR3 covers 16 residues. The ends were cut back, 0 bases at V and 3 bases at J, with 15 bases in the middle. Here the CDR3 reads CASSLAHPAGDTEAFF. CDR3 nucleotides: TGCGCCAGCAGCTTGGCCCACCCGGCGGGAGACACTGAAGCTTTCTTT.